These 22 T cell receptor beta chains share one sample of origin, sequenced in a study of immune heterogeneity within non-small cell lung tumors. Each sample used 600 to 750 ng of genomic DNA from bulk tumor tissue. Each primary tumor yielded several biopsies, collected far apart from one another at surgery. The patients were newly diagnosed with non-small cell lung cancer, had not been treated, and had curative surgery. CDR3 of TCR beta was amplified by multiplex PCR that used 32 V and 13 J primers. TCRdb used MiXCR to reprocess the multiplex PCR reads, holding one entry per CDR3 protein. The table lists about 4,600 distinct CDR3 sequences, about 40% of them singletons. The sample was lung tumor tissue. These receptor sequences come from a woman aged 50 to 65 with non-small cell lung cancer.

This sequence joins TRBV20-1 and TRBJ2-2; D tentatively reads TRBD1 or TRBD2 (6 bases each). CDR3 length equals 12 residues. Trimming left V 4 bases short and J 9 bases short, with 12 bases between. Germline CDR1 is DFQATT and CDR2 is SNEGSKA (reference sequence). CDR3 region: CSAIRGQWELFF. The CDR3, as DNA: TGCAGTGCTATCCGGGGGCAATGGGAGCTGTTTTTT.

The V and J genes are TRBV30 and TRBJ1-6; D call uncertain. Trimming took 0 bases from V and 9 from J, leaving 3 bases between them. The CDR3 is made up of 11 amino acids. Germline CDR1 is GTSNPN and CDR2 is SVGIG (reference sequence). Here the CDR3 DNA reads TGTGCCTGGAGTGTGCCTTCACCCCTCCACTTT. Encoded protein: CAWSVPSPLHF.

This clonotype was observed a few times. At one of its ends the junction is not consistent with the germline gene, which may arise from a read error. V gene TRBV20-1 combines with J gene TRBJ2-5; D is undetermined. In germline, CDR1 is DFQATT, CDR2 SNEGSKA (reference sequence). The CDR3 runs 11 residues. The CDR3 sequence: CSDRDRETQYF. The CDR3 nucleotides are TGCAGTGATAGAGATAGGGAGACCCAGTACTTC.

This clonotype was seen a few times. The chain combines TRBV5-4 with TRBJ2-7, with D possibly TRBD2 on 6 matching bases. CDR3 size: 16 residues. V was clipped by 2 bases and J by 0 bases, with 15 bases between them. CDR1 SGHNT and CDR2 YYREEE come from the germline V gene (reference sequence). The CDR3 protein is CASSFTRAGYSYEQYF. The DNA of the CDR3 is TGTGCCAGCAGCTTTACAAGGGCGGGGTACTCCTACGAGCAGTACTTC. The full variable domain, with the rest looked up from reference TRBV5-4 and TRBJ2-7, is ETGVTQSPTHLIKTRGQQVTLRCSSQSGHNTVSWYQQALGQGPQFIFQYYREEENGRGNFPPRFSGLQFPNYSSELNVNALELDDSALYLCASSFTRAGYSYEQYFGPGTRLTVT.

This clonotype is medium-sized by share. This CDR3 is CASSLLPGTGAEQYF. The CDR3 coding sequence is TGTGCCAGCAGCTTGCTACCCGGGACAGGAGCCGAGCAGTACTTC. This chain connects TRBV9 to TRBJ2-7; 8 bases fit TRBD1. With 4 bases clipped from V and 6 bases from J, the junction kept 12 bases outside the gene matches. The CDR3 totals 15 residues. Germline V lookup: CDR1 SGDLS, CDR2 YYNGEE.

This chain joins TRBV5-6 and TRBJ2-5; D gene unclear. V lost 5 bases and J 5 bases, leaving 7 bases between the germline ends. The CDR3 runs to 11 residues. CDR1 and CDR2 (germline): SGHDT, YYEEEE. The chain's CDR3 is CASSITETQYF. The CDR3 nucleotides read TGTGCCAGCAGTATCACGGAGACCCAGTACTTC.

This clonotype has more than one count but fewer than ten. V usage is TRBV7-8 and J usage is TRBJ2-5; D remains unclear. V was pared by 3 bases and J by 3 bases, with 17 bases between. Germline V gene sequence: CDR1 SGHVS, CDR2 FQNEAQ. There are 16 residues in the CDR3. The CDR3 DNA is TGTGCCAGCAGCTTTTTTCGCCTGGACGGAGAAGAGACCCAGTACTTC. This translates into CASSFFRLDGEETQYF.

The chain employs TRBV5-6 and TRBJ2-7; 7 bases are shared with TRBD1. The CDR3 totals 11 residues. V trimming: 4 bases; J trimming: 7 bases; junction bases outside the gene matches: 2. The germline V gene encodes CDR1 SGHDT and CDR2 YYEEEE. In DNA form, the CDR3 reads TGTGCCAGCAGCGGGACAGAAGAGCAGTACTTC. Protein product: CASSGTEEQYF.

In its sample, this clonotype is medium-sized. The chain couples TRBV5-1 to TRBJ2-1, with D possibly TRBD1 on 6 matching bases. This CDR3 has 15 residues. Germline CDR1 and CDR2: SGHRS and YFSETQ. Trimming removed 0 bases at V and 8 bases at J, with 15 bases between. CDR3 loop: CASSLASRGMDEQFF. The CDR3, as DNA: TGCGCCAGCAGCTTGGCCAGCAGGGGAATGGATGAGCAGTTCTTC.

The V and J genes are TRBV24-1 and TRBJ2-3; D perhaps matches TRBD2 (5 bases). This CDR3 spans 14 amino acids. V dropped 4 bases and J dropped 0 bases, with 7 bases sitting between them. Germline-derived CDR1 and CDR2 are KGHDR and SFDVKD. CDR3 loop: CATSEEGSTDTQYF. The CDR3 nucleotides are TGTGCCACCAGTGAAGAGGGTAGCACAGATACGCAGTATTTT.

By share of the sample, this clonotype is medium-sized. CDR3 nucleotides: TGCAGTGCTAGGGTTTATAGGATGATGAACACTGAAGCTTTCTTT. Protein product: CSARVYRMMNTEAFF. The chain combines TRBV20-1 with TRBJ1-1; D call uncertain. This CDR3 has 15 residues. Trimming took off 3 bases at V and 0 bases at J, with 14 bases between the two ends. Germline loops: CDR1 DFQATT, CDR2 SNEGSKA (reference sequence).

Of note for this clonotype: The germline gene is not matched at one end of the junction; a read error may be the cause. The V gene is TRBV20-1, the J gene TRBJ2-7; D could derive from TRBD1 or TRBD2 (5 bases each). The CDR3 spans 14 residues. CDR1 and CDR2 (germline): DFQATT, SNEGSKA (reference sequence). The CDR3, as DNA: TGCAGTGCTAGAGATCCGACTCCACGGGGCGAGCAATACTTC. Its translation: CSARDPTPRGEQYF.

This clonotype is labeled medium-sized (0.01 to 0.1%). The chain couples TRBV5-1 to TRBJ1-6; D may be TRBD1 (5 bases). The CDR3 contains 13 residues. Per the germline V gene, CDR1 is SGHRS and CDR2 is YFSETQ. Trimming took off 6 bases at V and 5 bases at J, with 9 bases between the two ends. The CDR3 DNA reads TGCGCCAGCAAGTCAGGGAATAATTCACCCCTCCACTTT. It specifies CASKSGNNSPLHF. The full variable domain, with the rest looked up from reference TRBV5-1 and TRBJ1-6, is KAGVTQTPRYLIKTRGQQVTLSCSPISGHRSVSWYQQTPGQGLQFLFEYFSETQRNKGNFPGRFSGRQFSNSRSEMNVSTLELGDSALYLCASKSGNNSPLHFGNGTRLTVT.

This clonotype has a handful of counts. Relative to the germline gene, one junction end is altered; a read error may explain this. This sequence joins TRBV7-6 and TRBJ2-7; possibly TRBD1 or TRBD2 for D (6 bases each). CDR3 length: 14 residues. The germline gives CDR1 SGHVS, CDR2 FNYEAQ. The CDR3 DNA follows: TGTGCCAGCAGCTCGGACGCCGGGGGCTACGAGAAGTACTTC. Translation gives CASSSDAGGYEKYF.

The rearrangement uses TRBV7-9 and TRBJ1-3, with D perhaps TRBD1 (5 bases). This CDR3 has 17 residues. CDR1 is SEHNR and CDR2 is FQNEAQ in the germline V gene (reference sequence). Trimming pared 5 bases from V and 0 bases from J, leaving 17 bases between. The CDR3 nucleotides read TGTGCCAGCAGCCCCCACGGTCAGGGCACCTCTGGAAACACCATATATTTT. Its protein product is CASSPHGQGTSGNTIYF.

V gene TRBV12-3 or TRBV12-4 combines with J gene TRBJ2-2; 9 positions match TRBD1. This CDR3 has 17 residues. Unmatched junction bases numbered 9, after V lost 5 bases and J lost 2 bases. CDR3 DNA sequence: TGTGCCAGCAGTCGATGGACAGGGGTTACCAACACCGGGGAGCTGTTTTTT. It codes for CASSRWTGVTNTGELFF.

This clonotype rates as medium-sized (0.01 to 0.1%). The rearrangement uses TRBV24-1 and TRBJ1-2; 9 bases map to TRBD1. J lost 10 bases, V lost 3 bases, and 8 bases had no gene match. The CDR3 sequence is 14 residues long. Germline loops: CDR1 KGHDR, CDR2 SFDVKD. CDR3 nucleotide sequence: TGTGCCACCAGTGATGCCGGGACAGGGACGACCTACACCTTC. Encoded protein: CATSDAGTGTTYTF.

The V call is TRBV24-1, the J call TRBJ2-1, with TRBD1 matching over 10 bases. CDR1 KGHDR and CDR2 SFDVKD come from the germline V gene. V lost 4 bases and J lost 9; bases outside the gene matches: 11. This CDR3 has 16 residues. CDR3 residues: CATSDPGTGAHGEQFF. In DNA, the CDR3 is TGTGCCACCAGTGACCCCGGGACAGGGGCGCACGGTGAGCAGTTCTTC.

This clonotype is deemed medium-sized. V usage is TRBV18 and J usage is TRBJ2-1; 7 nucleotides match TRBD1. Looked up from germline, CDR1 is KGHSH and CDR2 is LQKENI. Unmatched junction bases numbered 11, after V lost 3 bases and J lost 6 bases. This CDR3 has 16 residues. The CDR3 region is CASSPYLGGSINEQFF. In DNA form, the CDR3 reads TGTGCCAGCTCACCTTATCTAGGGGGCTCAATCAATGAGCAGTTCTTC. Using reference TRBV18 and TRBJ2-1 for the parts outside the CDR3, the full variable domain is NAGVMQNPRHLVRRRGQEARLRCSPMKGHSHVYWYRQLPEEGLKFMVYLQKENIIDESGMPKERFSAEFPKEGPSILRIQQVVRGDSAAYFCASSPYLGGSINEQFFGPGTRLTVL.

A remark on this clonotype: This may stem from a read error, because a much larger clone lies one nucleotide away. The CDR3: CATSDGGHYGYTF. Written as DNA, the CDR3 is TGTGCCACCAGTGACGGGGGACACTATGGCTACACCTTC. The chain uses TRBV24-1 and TRBJ1-2; possible D gene TRBD1, 5 bases. The CDR3 is 13 residues long. The germline gives CDR1 KGHDR, CDR2 SFDVKD. V was trimmed by 4 bases and J by 3 bases, leaving 8 bases between them.

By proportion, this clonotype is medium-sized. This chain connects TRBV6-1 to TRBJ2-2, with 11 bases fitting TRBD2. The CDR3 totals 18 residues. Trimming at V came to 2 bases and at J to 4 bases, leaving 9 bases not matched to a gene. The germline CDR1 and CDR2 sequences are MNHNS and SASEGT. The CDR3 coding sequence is TGTGCCAGCAGTGAATGGGGGGTAGCGGGGGGGGGCACCGGGGAGCTGTTTTTT. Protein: CASSEWGVAGGGTGELFF.

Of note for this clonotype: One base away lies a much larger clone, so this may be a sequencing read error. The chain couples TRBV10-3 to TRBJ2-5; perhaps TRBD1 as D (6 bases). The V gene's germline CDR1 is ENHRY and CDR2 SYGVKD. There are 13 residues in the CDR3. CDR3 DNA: TGTGCCATCAGGCACAGGGAAGGAGAGTCCCAGTACTTC. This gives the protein CAIRHREGESQYF.